This note documents a single T cell receptor beta chain sequence. Its antigen is unidentified. This specimen comes from a study of post-analysis software for immune sequencing data. General observations from the study: There was significantly lower normalized Chao1 diversity in multiple sclerosis patients than in controls. Strong same-batch co-clustering of samples appeared with F measure clustering. There were roughly 5 TRBV segments more frequent in patients than controls, and TRBV5-6, TRBV5-1 and TRBV20-1 were among them.

V was clipped by 6 bases and J by 10 bases; unmatched bases: 12. The CDR3 sequence is 14 residues long. Germline V gene lookup returns CDR1 SNHLY and CDR2 FYNNEI. TCR beta cDNA libraries had unique molecular identifiers. The source material, roughly 0.9 to 11 million T cells, gave rise to about 520,000 cDNA molecules. TCRdb processed the PCR reads anew with MiXCR; each CDR3 protein has one entry. The sample holds some 800,000 distinct CDR3 sequences, around 46% seen once. The source of this sequence is a girl under 18 with multiple sclerosis. The rearrangement uses TRBV2 and TRBJ2-1, with 7 bases identical to TRBD1. The specimen was blood. As DNA, the CDR3 is TGTGCCAGCAGGCAGGGGGTCGCCCTAGTAGAGCAGTTCTTC. Residues: CASRQGVALVEQFF. Combining the CDR3 with reference TRBV2 and TRBJ2-1 gives the whole variable domain EPEVTQTPSHQVTQMGQEVILRCVPISNHLYFYWYRQILGQKVEFLVSFYNNEISEKSEIFDDQFSVERPDGSNFTLKIRSTKLEDSAMYFCASRQGVALVEQFFGPGTRLTVL.